This entry describes one T cell receptor (beta chain). This clone was seen just once. No antigen is known for it. The record has no base qualities; no much larger clone is one base away. The CDR3 spans 14 residues, from the cysteine through the phenylalanine. This entry keeps only the CDR3 DNA: 42 bases, framed from base 1. The trim is 0 bases for V and 2 bases for J, with a gap of 8 bases between the germline ends. These data are taken from a study of blood T cell repertoires in COVID-19 (dated by TCRdb to the early 2020s). Notes on the research overall: The collaborator samples originated in the United States, Italy and Spain and spanned the acute and convalescent phases of COVID-19. Where available, HLA class I and class II types were obtained from metadata supplied by the sample provider rather than from assay-based typing. A freely available public database, intended as a resource for researchers studying the immune response to SARS-CoV-2, is where the repertoires were released. Nearly every sample came with metadata listing a de-identified subject ID, COVID-19 status, age in years and sex. The samples were drawn from the first 160 participants of the ongoing ImmuneRACE study and from 1,200 or so subjects provided by 6 global collaborators. The prospective study material was composed of cDNA or gDNA derived from T cells, B-cell-depleted T cells, or PBMCs. The dataset comprised deeply sampled blood TCRbeta repertoires from subjects exposed to, actively infected with, or recovered from COVID-19. Results and caveats for the whole study, not just this receptor: The amount of clinical and demographic metadata varied by source and participant and was provided uncurated.

At one collaborating source in Seattle, patients were enrolled during active infection and were followed longitudinally through the course of disease. Whole blood was collected in K2EDTA tubes by collaborating institutions according to the institutions' own protocols. Collaborator samples were shipped for TCRbeta analysis as frozen whole blood, isolated PBMCs, or DNA extracted from either sample type. TCRbeta CDR3 regions were amplified from genomic DNA by means of the immunoSEQ Assay, a bias-controlled multiplex PCR. The study's processing was this. Within the assay, amplification of reference gene primers was used to estimate how many nucleated cells each sample contained. Sequence reads were collapsed and filtered to measure the absolute abundance of every unique TCRbeta CDR3 rearrangement. For each sample, productive Simpson clonality was calculated by taking the square root of Simpson's diversity index across productive rearrangements. Imported from immuneACCESS, the table was reduced by TCRdb to in-frame sequences with V and J called. These copies leave out some clones; in studies compared against another copy, an unresolved V gene accounts for under half, and the cause of the remainder is not known. V and J calls and clone size come straight from that table; D and trimming were deduced from the DNA. The sample table shows approximately 300,000 clones, and around 82% are seen once. Approximately 15% of the sample rests with the top ten.

Recombination joined TRBV5-3 with TRBJ1-1, with the D segment identity uncertain. TRBV5-3 is an open reading frame, and its role is uncertain. The clonotype was recovered from a person aged 70 to 85 with COVID-19, enrolled during active disease. The sequenced sample was peripheral blood. In nucleotide form, the sequence is TGTGCCAGAAGCTTGGTAGCAGCCAACACTGAAGCTTTCTTT. It encodes CARSLVAANTEAFF.